This record covers a single T cell receptor (beta chain). What it binds is unknown. The data are from a study of blood T cells in healthy people across ages. From germline, CDR1 is ENHRY and CDR2 SYGVKD. V gave up 10 bases and J gave up 0 bases, with 11 bases separating them. The CDR3 is made up of 13 amino acids. Combining a sample-barcoded 5' primer with a J-beta primer mix, a second PCR ran for about 6 to 12 cycles. Researchers report that a template-switch adaptor with 12 random nucleotides tagged each cDNA molecule. MiXCR, run by TCRdb on the 5' RACE reads, gives a single entry per CDR3 protein. The sample lists roughly 1,100,000 distinct CDR3 sequences, about 25% occurring once. Study results and caveats: Leaving the PBMCs unsorted stopped any conclusive comparison of naive versus antigen-experienced cells. The donors' CMV status was not determined, possibly confounding changes in expanded clonotypes.

The sample also formed part of further work on T cells of mothers and their children. Turning to that study: With the M1S primer of the second PCR, sample barcodes and 2-4 random nucleotides were added.

This chain connects TRBV10-3 to TRBJ2-3; D is perhaps TRBD1 (5 bases). This TCR was sampled from a girl between 2 and 10 years old in good health. Sequencing was performed on blood. Here the CDR3 reads CATDSASTDTQYF. In DNA form, the CDR3 reads TGTGCCACCGACAGTGCTAGCACAGATACGCAGTATTTT.